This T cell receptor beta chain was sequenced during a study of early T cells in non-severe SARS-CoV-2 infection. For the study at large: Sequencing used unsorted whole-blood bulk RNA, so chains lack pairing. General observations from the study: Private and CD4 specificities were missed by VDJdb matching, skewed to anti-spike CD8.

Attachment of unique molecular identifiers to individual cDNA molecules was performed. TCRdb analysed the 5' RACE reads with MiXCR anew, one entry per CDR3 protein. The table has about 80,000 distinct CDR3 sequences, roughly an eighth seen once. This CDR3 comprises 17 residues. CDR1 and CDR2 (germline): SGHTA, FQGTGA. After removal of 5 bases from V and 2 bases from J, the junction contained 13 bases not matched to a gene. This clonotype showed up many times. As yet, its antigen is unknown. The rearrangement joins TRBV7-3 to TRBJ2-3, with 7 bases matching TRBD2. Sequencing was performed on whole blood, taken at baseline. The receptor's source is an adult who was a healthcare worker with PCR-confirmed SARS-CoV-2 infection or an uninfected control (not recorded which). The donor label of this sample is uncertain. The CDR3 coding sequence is TGTGCCAGCAGCGCAGCGGGTCGCGCGGGGGACACAGATACGCAGTATTTT. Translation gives CASSAAGRAGDTDTQYF.